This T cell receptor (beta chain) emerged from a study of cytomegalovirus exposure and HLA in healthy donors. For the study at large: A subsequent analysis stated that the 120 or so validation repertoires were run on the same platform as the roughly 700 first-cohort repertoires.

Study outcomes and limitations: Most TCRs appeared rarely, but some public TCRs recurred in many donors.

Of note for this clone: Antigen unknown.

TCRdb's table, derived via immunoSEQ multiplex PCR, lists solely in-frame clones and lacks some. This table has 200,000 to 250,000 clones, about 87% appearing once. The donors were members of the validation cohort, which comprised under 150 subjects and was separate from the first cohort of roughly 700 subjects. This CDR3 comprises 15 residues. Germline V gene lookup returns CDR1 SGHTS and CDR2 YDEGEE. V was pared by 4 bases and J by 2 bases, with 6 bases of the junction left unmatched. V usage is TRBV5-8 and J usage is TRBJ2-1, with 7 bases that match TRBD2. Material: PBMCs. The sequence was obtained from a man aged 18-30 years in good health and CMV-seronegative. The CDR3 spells CASSGLAATYNEQFF. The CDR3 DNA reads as TGTGCCAGCAGCGGGCTAGCGGCCACCTACAATGAGCAGTTCTTC.